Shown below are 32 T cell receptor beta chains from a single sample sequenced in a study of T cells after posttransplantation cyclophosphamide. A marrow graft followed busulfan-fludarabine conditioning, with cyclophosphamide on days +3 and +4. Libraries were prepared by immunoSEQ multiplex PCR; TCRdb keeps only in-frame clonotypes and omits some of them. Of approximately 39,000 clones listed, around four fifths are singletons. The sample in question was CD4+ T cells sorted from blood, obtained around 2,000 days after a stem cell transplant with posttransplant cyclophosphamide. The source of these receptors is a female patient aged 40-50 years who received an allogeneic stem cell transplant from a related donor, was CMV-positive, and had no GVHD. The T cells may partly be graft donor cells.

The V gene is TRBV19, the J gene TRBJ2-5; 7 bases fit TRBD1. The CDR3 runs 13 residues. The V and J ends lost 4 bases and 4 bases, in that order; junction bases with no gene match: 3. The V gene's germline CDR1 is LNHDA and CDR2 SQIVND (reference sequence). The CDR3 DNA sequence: TGTGCCAGTAGTAAGGGGGCTTCAGAGACCCAGTACTTC. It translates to CASSKGASETQYF.

The CDR3 is CASSLSRDTQYF. In DNA, the CDR3 is TGTGCCAGCAGTTTATCGAGAGATACGCAGTATTTT. This rearrangement joins TRBV27 to TRBJ2-3, with D unclear. This CDR3 region has 12 residues. Germline assignment: CDR1 MNHEY and CDR2 SMNVEV (reference sequence). V lost 0 bases to trimming and J lost 5 bases, with 3 bases between them.

CDR3 coding DNA: TGTGCCAGCAGCTTAGGGGGAGGGCCCGGTCAGCCCCAGCATTTT. As protein: CASSLGGGPGQPQHF. The chain has TRBV7-9 and TRBJ1-5; no clear D. The V and J ends lost 1 base and 6 bases respectively, with 13 bases between them. This CDR3 contains 15 residues. Germline values: CDR1 SEHNR, CDR2 FQNEAQ (reference sequence).

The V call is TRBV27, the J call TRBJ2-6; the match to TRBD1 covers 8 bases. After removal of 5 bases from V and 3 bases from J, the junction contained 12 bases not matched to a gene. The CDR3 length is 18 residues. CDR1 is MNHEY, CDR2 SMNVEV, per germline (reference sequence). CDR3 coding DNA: TGTGCCAGCAGTCGCTTCGGACAGGGTAGAAGTGGGGCCAACGTCCTGACTTTC. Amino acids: CASSRFGQGRSGANVLTF.

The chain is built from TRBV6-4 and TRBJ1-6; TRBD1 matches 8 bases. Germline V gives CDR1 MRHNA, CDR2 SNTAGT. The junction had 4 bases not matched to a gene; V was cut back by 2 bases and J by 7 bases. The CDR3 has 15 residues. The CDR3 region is CASSDLSGGNSPLHF. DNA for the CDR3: TGTGCCAGCAGTGACCTATCAGGGGGCAATTCACCCCTCCACTTT.

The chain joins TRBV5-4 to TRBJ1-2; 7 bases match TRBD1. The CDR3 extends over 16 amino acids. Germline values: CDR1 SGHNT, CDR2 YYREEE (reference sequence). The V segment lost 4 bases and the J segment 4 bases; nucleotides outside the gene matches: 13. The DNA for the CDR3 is TGTGCCAGCAGCACGGGAGCGGACAGGCCCCGCTATGGCTACACCTTC. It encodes CASSTGADRPRYGYTF.

The CDR3 nucleotides read TGTGCCAGCAGCTTAGTATCTGGGGGGGCCTATAATTCACCCCTCCACTTT. This sequence encodes CASSLVSGGAYNSPLHF. The V and J genes are TRBV7-9 and TRBJ1-6; maybe TRBD1 (5 bases). The CDR3 spans 17 residues. Trimming took off 1 base at V and 2 bases at J, with 12 bases between the two ends. The germline V gene encodes CDR1 SEHNR and CDR2 FQNEAQ (reference sequence).

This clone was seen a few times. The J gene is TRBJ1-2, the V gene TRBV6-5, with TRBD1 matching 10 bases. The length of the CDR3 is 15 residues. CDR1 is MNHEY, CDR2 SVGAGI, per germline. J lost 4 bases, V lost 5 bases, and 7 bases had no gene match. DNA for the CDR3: TGTGCCAGCAGTCGCCTCCGGACAGGGGGCTATGGCTACACCTTC. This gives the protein CASSRLRTGGYGYTF.

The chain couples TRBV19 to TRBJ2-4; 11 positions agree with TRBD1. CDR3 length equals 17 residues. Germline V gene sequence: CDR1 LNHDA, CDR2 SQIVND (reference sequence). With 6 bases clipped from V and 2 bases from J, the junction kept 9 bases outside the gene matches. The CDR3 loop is CASRGTGGVLTKNIQYF. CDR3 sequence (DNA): TGTGCCAGTAGAGGGACAGGGGGGGTTTTGACCAAAAACATTCAGTACTTC.

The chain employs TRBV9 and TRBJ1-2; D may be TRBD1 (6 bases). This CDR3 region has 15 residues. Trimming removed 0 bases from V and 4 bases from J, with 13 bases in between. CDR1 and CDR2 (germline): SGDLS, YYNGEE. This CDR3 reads CASSVERDKLYGYTF. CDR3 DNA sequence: TGTGCCAGCAGCGTAGAAAGGGACAAGCTCTATGGCTACACCTTC.

The CDR3 reads CASSQDYGTSGGEKETQYF. DNA for the CDR3: TGCGCCAGCAGCCAAGATTACGGGACTAGCGGGGGGGAAAAAGAGACCCAGTACTTC. The chain employs TRBV4-1 and TRBJ2-5, with TRBD2 identical over 16 bases. CDR1 is MGHRA and CDR2 is YSYEKL in the germline V gene. The CDR3 is made up of 19 amino acids. With V trimmed by 0 bases and J by 3 bases, 7 bases remained unmatched.

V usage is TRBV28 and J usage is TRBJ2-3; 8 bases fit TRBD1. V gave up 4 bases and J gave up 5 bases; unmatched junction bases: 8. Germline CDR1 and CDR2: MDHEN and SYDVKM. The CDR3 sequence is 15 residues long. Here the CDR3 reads CASSYSGGRGDTQYF. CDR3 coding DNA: TGTGCCAGCAGTTACTCAGGGGGCCGGGGAGATACGCAGTATTTT. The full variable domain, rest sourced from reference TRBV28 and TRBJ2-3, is DVKVTQSSRYLVKRTGEKVFLECVQDMDHENMFWYRQDPGLGLRLIYFSYDVKMKEKGDIPEGYSVSREKKERFSLILESASTNQTSMYLCASSYSGGRGDTQYFGPGTRLTVL.

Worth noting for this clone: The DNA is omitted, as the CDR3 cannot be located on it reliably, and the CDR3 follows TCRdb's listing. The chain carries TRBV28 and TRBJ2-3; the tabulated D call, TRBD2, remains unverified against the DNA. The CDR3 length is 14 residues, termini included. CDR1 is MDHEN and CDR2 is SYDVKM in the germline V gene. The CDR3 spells CASSSSGLLITQYF.

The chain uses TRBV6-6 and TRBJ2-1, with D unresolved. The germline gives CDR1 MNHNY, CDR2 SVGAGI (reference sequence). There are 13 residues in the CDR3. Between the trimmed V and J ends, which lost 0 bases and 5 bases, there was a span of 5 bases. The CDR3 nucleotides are TGTGCCAGCAGTTACTCGACTGACAATGAGCAGTTCTTC. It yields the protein CASSYSTDNEQFF.

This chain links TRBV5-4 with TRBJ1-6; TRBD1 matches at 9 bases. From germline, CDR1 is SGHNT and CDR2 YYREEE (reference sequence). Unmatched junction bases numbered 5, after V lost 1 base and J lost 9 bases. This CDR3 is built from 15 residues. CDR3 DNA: TGTGCCAGCAGCTTGCCCGGGACAGGGTCTTCACCCCTCCACTTT. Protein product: CASSLPGTGSSPLHF.

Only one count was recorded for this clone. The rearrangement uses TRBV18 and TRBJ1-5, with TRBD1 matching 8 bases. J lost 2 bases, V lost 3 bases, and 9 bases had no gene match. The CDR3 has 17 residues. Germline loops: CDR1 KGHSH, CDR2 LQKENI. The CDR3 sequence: CASSPELTGVGNQPQHF. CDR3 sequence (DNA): TGTGCCAGCTCACCCGAATTGACAGGGGTAGGCAATCAGCCCCAGCATTTT.

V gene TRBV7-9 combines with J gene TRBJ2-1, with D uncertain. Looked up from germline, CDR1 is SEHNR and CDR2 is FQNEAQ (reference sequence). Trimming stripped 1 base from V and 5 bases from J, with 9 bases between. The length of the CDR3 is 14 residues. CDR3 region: CASSLEPSHNEQFF. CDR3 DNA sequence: TGTGCCAGCAGCTTAGAGCCCTCACACAATGAGCAGTTCTTC.

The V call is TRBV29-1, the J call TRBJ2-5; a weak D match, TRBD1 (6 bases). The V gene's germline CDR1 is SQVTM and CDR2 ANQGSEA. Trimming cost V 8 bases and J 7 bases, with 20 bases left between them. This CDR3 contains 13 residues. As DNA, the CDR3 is TGCAGCTACGCCGGGACACAAGGGGGGACCCAGTACTTC. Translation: CSYAGTQGGTQYF.

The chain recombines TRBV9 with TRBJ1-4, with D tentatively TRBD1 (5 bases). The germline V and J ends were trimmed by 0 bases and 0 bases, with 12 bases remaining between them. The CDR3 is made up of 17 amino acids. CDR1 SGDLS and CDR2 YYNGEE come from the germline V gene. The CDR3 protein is CASSVDMRGATNEKLFF. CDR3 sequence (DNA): TGTGCCAGCAGCGTAGATATGCGGGGCGCAACTAATGAAAAACTGTTTTTT.

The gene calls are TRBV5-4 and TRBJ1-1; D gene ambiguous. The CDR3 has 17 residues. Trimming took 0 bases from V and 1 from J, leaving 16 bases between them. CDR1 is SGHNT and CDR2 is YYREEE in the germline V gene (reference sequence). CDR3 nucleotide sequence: TGTGCCAGCAGCTTGGACGAGTGGGGTCGGGGGAACACTGAAGCTTTCTTT. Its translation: CASSLDEWGRGNTEAFF.

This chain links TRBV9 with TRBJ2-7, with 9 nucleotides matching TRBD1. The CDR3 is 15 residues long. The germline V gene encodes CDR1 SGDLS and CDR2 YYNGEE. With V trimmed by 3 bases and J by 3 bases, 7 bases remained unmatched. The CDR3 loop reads CASSAGRDRVYEQYF. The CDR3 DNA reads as TGTGCCAGCAGCGCGGGTCGGGACAGGGTCTACGAGCAGTACTTC. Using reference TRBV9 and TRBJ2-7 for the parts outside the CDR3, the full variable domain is DSGVTQTPKHLITATGQRVTLRCSPRSGDLSVYWYQQSLDQGLQFLIQYYNGEERAKGNILERFSAQQFPDLHSELNLSSLELGDSALYFCASSAGRDRVYEQYFGPGTRLTVT.

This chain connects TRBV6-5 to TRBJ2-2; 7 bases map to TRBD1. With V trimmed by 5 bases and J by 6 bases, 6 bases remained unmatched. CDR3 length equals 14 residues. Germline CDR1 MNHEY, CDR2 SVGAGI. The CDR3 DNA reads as TGTGCCAGCAGTCAAACACAGGGGTCCGGGGAGCTGTTTTTT. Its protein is CASSQTQGSGELFF.

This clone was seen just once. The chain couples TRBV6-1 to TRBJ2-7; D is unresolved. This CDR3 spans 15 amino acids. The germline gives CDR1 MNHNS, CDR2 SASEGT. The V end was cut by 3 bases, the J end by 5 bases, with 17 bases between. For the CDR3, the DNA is TGTGCCAGCAGTGACGTGCCCCGAACCTATCACGAGCAGTACTTC. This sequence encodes CASSDVPRTYHEQYF.

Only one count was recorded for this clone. CDR3 loop: CASSPTDDNSPLHF. CDR3 in DNA: TGTGCCAGCTCCCCTACAGATGATAATTCACCCCTCCACTTT. The V call is TRBV18, the J call TRBJ1-6; D is undetermined. The CDR3 length is 14 residues. Germline CDR1 KGHSH, CDR2 LQKENI. Trimming took 6 bases from V and 5 from J, leaving 11 bases between them. The variable domain in full, completed from reference TRBV18 and TRBJ1-6, reads NAGVMQNPRHLVRRRGQEARLRCSPMKGHSHVYWYRQLPEEGLKFMVYLQKENIIDESGMPKERFSAEFPKEGPSILRIQQVVRGDSAAYFCASSPTDDNSPLHFGNGTRLTVT.

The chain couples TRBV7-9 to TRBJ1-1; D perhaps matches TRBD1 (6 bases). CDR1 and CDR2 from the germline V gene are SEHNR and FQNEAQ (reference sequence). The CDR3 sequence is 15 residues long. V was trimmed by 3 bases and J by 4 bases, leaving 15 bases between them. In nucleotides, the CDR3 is TGTGCCAGCAGCTTTCCTTCAGGGGTAGGCACTGAAGCTTTCTTT. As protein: CASSFPSGVGTEAFF.

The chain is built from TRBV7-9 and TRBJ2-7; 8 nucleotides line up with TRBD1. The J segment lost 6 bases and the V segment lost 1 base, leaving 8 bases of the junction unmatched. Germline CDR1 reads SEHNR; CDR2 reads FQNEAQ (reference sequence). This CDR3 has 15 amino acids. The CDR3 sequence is CASSLGFGQGAEQYF. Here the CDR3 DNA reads TGTGCCAGCAGCTTAGGTTTTGGACAGGGAGCCGAGCAGTACTTC. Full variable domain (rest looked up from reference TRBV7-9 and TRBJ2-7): DTGVSQNPRHKITKRGQNVTFRCDPISEHNRLYWYRQTLGQGPEFLTYFQNEAQLEKSRLLSDRFSAERPKGSFSTLEIQRTEQGDSAMYLCASSLGFGQGAEQYFGPGTRLTVT.

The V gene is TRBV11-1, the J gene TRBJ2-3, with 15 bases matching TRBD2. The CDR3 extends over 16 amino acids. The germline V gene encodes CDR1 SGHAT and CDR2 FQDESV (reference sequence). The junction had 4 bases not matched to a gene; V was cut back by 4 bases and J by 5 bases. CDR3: CASSYGLAGGQDTQYF. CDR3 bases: TGTGCCAGCAGCTATGGACTAGCGGGGGGGCAAGATACGCAGTATTTT.

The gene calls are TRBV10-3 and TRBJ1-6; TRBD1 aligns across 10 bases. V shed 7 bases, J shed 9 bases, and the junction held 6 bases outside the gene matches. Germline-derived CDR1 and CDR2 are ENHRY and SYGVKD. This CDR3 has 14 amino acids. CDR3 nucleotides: TGTGCCATCACCCCCGGGACAGGGGTTTCACCCCTCCACTTT. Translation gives CAITPGTGVSPLHF.

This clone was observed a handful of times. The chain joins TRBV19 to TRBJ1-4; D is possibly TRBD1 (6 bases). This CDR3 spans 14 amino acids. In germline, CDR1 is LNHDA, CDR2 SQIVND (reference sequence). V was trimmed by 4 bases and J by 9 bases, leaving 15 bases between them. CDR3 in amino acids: CASSRQVQGKKLFF. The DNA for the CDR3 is TGTGCCAGTAGTAGACAGGTTCAAGGGAAAAAACTGTTTTTT.

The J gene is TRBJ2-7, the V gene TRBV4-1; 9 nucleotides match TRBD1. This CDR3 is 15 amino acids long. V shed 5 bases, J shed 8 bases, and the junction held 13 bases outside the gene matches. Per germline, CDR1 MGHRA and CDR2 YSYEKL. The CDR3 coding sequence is TGCGCCAGCAGCGATGGACAGGGGCTGGTTTCGCAGCAGTACTTC. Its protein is CASSDGQGLVSQQYF.

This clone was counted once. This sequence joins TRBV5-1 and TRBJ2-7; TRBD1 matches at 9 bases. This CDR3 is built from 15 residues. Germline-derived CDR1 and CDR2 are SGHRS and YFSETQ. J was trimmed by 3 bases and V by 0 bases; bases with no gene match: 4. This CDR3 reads CASSLEGQGSYEQYF. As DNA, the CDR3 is TGCGCCAGCAGCTTGGAGGGACAGGGAAGCTACGAGCAGTACTTC. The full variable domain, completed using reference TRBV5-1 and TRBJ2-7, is KAGVTQTPRYLIKTRGQQVTLSCSPISGHRSVSWYQQTPGQGLQFLFEYFSETQRNKGNFPGRFSGRQFSNSRSEMNVSTLELGDSALYLCASSLEGQGSYEQYFGPGTRLTVT.

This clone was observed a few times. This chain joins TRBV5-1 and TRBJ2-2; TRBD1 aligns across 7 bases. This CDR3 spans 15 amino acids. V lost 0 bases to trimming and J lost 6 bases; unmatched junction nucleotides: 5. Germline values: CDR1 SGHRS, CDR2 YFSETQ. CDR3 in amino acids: CASSLATGFSGELFF. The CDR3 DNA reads TGCGCCAGCAGCTTGGCGACAGGGTTTTCCGGGGAGCTGTTTTTT.